The text below deals with one TCR beta chain. Its antigen remains unidentified. The CDR3 spans 15 residues. Trimming at V came to 4 bases and at J to 4 bases, leaving 8 bases not matched to a gene. CDR1 SGHNT and CDR2 YYREEE come from the germline V gene (reference sequence). This table comes from immunoSEQ multiplex PCR, and its TCRdb copy is limited to in-frame clones, with some not included. This table holds tens of thousands of clones, 85% to 95% found once. The sample belongs to a study of cytomegalovirus exposure and HLA in healthy donors. Study-level results: Reported results showed that the classifier diagnosed cytomegalovirus status with high specificity and sensitivity.

V usage is TRBV5-4 and J usage is TRBJ1-2; 9 bases agree with TRBD1. The sample was PBMCs. The TCR was taken from a man aged 18 to 35 in good health and CMV-seronegative. The CDR3 reads CASSIGQGPFYGYTF. The CDR3 DNA is TGTGCCAGCAGCATCGGACAGGGGCCTTTCTATGGCTACACCTTC.